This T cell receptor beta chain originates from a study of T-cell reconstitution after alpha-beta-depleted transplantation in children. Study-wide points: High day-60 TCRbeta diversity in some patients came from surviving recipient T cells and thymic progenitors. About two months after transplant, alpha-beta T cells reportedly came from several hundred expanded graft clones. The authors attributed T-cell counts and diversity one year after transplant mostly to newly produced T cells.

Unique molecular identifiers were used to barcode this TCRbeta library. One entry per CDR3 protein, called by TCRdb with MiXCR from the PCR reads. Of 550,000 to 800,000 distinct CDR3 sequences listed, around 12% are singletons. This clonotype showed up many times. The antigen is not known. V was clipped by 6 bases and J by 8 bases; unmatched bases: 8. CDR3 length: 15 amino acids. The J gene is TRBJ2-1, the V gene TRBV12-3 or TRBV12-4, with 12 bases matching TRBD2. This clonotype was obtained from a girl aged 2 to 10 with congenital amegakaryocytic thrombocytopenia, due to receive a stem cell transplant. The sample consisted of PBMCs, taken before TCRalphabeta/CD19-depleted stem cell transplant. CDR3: CASRPLAGGLDEQFF. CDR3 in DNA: TGTGCCAGCAGGCCACTAGCGGGAGGACTAGATGAGCAGTTCTTC.